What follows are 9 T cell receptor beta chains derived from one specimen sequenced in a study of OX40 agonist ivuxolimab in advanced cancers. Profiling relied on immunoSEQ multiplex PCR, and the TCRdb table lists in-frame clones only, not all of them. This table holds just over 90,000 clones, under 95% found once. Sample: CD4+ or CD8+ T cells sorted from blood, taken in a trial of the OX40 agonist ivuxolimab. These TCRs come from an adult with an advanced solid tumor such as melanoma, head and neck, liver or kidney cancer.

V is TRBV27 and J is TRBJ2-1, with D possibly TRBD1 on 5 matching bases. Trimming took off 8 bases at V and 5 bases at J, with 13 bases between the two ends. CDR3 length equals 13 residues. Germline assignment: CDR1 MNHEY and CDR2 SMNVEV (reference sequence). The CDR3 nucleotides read TGTGCCAGCCAACATGACAGTCACAATGAGCAGTTCTTC. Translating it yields CASQHDSHNEQFF.

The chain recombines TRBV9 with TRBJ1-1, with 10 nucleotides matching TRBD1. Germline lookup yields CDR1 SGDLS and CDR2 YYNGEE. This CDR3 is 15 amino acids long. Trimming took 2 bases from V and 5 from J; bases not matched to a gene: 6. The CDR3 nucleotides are TGTGCCAGCAGCGTGTCCGGGACAGGGGTGACTGAAGCTTTCTTT. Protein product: CASSVSGTGVTEAFF.

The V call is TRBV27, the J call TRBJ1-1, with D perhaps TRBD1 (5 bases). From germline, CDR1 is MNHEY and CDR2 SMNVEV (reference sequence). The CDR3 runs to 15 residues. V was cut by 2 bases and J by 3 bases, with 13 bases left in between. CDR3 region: CASSLGVRGHTEAFF. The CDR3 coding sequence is TGTGCCAGCAGTTTAGGGGTCCGGGGCCACACTGAAGCTTTCTTT.

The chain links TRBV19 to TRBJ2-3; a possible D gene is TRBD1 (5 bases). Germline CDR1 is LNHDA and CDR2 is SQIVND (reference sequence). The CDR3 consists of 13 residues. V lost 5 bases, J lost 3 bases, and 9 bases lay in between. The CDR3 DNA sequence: TGTGCCAGTAGTTCTAGGACAACAGATACGCAGTATTTT. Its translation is CASSSRTTDTQYF.

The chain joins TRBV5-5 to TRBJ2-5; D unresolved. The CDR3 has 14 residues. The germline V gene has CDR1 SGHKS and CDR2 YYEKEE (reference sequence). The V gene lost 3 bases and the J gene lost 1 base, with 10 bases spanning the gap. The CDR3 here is CASSSRGFQETQYF. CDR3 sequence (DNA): TGTGCCAGCAGCTCACGAGGCTTCCAAGAGACCCAGTACTTC. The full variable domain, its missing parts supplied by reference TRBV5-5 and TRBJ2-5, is DAGVTQSPTHLIKTRGQQVTLRCSPISGHKSVSWYQQVLGQGPQFIFQYYEKEERGRGNFPDRFSARQFPNYSSELNVNALLLGDSALYLCASSSRGFQETQYFGPGTRLLVL.

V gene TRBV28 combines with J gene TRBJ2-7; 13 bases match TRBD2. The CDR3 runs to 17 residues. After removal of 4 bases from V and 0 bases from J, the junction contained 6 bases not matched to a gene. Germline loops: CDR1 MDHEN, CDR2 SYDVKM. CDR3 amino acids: CASSSLTSGGSSYEQYF. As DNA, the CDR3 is TGTGCCAGCAGTTCCCTGACTAGCGGGGGGTCCTCCTACGAGCAGTACTTC.

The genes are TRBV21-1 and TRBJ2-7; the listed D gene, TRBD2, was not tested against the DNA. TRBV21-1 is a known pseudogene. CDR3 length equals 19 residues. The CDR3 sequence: CASSKDYGARGQSSYEQYF. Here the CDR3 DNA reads TGTGCCAGCAGCAAGGACTACGGGGCAAGGGGCCAAAGCTCCTACGAGCAGTACTTC.

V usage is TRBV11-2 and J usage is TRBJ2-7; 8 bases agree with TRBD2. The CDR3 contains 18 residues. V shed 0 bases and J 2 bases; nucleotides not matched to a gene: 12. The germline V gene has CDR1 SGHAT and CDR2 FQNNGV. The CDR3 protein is CASSLDLLEAGAAYEQYF. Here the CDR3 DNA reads TGTGCCAGCAGCTTAGATCTGTTGGAAGCGGGGGCCGCCTACGAGCAGTACTTC.

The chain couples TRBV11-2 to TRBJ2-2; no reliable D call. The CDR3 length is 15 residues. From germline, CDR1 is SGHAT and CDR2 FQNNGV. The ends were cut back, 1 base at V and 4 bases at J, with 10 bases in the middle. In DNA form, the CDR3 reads TGTGCCAGCAGCTTAGTTCTCAGCTCCACCGGGGAGCTGTTTTTT. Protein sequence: CASSLVLSSTGELFF.